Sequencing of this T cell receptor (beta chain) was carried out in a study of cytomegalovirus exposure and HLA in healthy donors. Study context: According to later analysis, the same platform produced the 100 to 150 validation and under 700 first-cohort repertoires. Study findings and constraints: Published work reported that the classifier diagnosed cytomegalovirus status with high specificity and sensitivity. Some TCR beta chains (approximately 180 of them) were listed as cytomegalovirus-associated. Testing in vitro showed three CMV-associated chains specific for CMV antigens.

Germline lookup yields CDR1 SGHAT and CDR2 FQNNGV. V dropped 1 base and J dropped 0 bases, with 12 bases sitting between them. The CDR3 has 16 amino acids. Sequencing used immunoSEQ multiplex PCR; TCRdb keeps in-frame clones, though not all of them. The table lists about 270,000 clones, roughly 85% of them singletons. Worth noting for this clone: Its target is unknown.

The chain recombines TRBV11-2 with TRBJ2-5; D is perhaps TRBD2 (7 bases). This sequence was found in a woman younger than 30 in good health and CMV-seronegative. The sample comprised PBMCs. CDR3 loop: CASSLVGGAHQETQYF. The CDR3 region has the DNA TGTGCCAGCAGCTTAGTGGGGGGGGCCCACCAAGAGACCCAGTACTTC.